What follows is one TCR beta chain and its context. It has no known antigen specificity. Nothing much larger sits one base from this clone, and base qualities are not available. This specimen belongs to a study of T cells in localized non-small cell lung cancer (TCRdb year 2020). Concerning the study at large: The study analyzed T cell repertoires of approximately 240 early-stage NSCLC patients, comparing tumors and uninvolved tumor-adjacent lungs. The cohort comprised 200 to 300 treatment-naïve NSCLC patients with resected, localized lung tumors. Of the NSCLC patients, around 140 were male and around 99 were female, and the mean age was approximately 64 years.

What the study reported, not specific to this receptor: Because the study design was exploratory, TCR variables were selected using unadjusted p-values without false-discovery rate correction. Uninvolved tumor-adjacent lung showed the highest T cell clonality, higher than tumor, which suggests more focused antigenic responses in the uninvolved tumor-adjacent lung. Because multi-region tumor sequencing was not performed, intratumor heterogeneity could not be ruled out. Higher blood T cell density associated with longer overall survival, while higher adjacent-lung clonality associated with shorter survival. A median of approximately 62 of the top 100 tumor clones turned up in the paired uninvolved adjacent lung, and some 27 of those clones also ranked among the top 100 of that same adjacent lung.

The immunoSEQ Assay was used to sequence TCR beta CDR3 regions from DNA. The published analysis was carried out like this. To compute T cell density, TCR beta template counts were normalized to usable DNA, which was estimated by amplifying housekeeping genes. Richness was estimated with the preseqR package, extrapolating to 400,000 templates for PBMC samples and 120,000 templates for tissue samples. Clonality was taken to be one minus Pielou's evenness. Tissue-enriched TCRs were identified through differential abundance testing performed on productive amino-acid clonotypes, with a minimum total count of 5 and an alpha of 0.1. Repertoire overlap between compartments was quantified with the Jaccard Index and Morisita Overlap Index. GLIPH grouped TCR beta CDR3s together with public tetramer-defined viral CDR3s, and a viral motif had to include at least three viral sequences and also show V-gene enrichment. The source is immuneACCESS, and TCRdb retained only in-frame sequences with V and J called. Part of the clones is not carried over; for the studies checked, unresolved V genes explain less than half of this, and the remainder is unexplained. V, J and clone size are those of that table, while D and trimming were read from the DNA. The sample table records 100,000 or so clones; roughly 93% of these occur just once. The ten largest make up over 4% of the sample.

Trimming takes 9 bases off V and 6 bases off J; junction bases not matched to a gene: 5. CDR1 MDHEN and CDR2 SYDVKM are derived from the germline V gene. The CDR3 runs 11 amino acids, cysteine and phenylalanine included. Just CDR3 DNA is preserved here, 33 bases in frame from base 1. At diagnosis, peripheral blood, uninvolved tumor-adjacent lung and tumor were collected and were preserved as a mix of fresh-frozen and FFPE material. For TCR repertoire profiling, the blood samples were analyzed as peripheral blood mononuclear cells. The origin of this receptor is a woman aged 35 to 69 with stage II squamous cell lung carcinoma. This sequence uses TRBV28 and TRBJ2-7, with 7 bases matching TRBD1. The specimen was PBMCs, collected before any cancer treatment. DNA sequence: TGTGCCAGTACTTACAGGGGCGAGCAGTACTTC. This yields the protein CASTYRGEQYF.